The present T cell receptor (beta chain) was sequenced within a study of control samples from healthy donors and cancer patients. This clone was seen a single time. V was pared by 4 bases and J by 8 bases, with 3 bases of the junction left unmatched. Germline CDR1 is SGHAT and CDR2 is FQNNGV. The CDR3 is 14 amino acids. Sequenced by immunoSEQ multiplex PCR; TCRdb stores in-frame clones only, minus some. The data contain some 130,000 clones, roughly 90% of them seen just once; the ten biggest clones take up 2.1%. Sequencing was carried out using blood. The origin of this receptor is a woman aged 50 to 60 in good health. The chain joins TRBV11-2 to TRBJ2-1, with TRBD2 matching 12 bases. The CDR3 DNA sequence: TGTGCCAGCAGCTCTAGCGGGAGGGTGGATGAGCAGTTCTTC. Translating it yields CASSSSGRVDEQFF.